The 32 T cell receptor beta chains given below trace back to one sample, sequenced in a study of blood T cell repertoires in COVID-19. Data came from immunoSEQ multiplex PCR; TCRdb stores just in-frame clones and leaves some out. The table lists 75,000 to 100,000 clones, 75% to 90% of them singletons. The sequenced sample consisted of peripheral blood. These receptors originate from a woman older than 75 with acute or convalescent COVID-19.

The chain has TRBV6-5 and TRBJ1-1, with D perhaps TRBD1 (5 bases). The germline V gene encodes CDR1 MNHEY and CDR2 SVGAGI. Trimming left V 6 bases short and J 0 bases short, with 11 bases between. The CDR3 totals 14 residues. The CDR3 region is CASRRGTLNTEAFF. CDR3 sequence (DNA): TGTGCCAGCAGGCGGGGGACTCTGAACACTGAAGCTTTCTTT.

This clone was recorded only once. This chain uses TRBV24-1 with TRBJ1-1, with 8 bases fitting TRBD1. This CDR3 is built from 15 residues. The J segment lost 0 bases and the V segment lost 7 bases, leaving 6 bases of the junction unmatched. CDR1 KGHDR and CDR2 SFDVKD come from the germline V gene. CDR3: CATSAGGSMNTEAFF. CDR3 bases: TGTGCCACCAGCGCAGGGGGCAGTATGAACACTGAAGCTTTCTTT.

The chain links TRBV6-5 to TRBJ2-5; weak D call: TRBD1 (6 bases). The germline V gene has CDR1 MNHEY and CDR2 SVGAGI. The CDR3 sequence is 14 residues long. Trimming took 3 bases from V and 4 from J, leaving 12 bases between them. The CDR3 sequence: CASSYRDTRETQYF. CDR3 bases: TGTGCCAGCAGTTATAGGGACACCCGAGAGACCCAGTACTTC.

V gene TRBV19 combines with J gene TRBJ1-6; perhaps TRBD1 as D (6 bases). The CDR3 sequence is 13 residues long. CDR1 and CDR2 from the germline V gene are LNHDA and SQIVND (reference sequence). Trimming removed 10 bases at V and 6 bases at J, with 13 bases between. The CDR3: CATRTDLNSPLHF. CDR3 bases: TGTGCCACTAGGACAGACCTTAATTCACCCCTCCACTTT.

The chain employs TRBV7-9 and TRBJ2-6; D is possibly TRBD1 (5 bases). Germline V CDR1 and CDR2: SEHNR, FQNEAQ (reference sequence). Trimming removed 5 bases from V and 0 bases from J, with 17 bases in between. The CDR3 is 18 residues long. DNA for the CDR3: TGTGCCAGCAGCCGCTACCCTTCAGGGCTCTCTGGGGCCAACGTCCTGACTTTC. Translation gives CASSRYPSGLSGANVLTF.

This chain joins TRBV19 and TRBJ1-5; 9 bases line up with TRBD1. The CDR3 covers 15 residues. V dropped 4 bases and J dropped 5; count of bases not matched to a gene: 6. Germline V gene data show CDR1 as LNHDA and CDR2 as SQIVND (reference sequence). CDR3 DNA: TGTGCCAGTAGTACCCTCGGGACAGGGTATCAGCCCCAGCATTTT. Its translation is CASSTLGTGYQPQHF.

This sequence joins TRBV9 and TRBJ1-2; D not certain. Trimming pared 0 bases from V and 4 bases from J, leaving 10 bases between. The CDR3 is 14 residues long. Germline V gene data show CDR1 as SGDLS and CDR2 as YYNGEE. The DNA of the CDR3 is TGTGCCAGCAGCGTAGGACGGGGTGGCTATGGCTACACCTTC. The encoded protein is CASSVGRGGYGYTF.

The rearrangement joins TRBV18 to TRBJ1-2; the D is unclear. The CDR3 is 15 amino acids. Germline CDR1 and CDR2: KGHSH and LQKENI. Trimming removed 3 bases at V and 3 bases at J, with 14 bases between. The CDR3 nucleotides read TGTGCCAGCTCACCGAGGGCGATACCATACTATGGCTACACCTTC. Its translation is CASSPRAIPYYGYTF.

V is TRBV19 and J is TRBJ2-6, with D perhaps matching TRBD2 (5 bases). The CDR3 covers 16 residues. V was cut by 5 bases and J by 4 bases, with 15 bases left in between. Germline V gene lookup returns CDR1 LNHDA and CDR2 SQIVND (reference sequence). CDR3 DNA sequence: TGTGCCAGTAGTCCGGACTTAGGGTTCGGGGCCAACGTCCTGACTTTC. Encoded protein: CASSPDLGFGANVLTF.

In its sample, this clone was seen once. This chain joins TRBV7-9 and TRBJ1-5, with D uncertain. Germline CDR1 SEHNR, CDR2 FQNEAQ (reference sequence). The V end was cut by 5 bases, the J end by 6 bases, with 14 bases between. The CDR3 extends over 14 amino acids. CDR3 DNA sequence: TGTGCCAGCAGCCCCGGACTGGACGTTCAGCCCCAGCATTTT. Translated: CASSPGLDVQPQHF.

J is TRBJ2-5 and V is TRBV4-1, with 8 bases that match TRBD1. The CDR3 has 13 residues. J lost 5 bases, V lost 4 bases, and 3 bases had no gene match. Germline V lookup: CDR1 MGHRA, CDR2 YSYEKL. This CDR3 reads CASSPWTGETQYF. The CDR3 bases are TGCGCCAGCAGCCCCTGGACAGGGGAGACCCAGTACTTC.

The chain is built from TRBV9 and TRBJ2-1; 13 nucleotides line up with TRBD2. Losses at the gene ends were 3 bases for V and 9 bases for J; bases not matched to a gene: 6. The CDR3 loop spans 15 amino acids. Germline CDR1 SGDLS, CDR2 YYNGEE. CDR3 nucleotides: TGTGCCAGCAGCGCCGGGACTAGCGGGGCGGGTGAGCAGTTCTTC. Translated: CASSAGTSGAGEQFF.

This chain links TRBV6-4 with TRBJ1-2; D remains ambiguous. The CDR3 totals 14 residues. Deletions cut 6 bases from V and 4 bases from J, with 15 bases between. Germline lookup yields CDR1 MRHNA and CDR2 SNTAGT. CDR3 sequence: CASSPGGSFYGYTF. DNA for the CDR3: TGTGCCAGCAGCCCCGGAGGTTCGTTCTATGGCTACACCTTC.

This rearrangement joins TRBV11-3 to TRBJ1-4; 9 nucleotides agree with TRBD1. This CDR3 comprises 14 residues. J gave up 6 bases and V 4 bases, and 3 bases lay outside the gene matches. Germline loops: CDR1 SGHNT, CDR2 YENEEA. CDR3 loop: CASSSRDRDEKLFF. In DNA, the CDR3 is TGTGCCAGCAGCTCCCGGGACAGGGATGAAAAACTGTTTTTT.

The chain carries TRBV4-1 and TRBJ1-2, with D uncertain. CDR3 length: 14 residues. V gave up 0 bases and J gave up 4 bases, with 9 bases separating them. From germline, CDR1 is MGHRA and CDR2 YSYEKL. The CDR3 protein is CASSQEQRTYGYTF. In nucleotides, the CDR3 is TGCGCCAGCAGCCAAGAGCAGCGTACCTATGGCTACACCTTC.

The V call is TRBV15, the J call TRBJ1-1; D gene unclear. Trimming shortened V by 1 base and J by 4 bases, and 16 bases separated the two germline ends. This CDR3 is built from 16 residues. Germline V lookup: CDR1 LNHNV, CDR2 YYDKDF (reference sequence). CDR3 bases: TGTGCCACCAGCAGAGGTCACACTTCGGGAACCACTGAAGCTTTCTTT. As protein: CATSRGHTSGTTEAFF.

CDR3 loop: CSVHGQSDTQYF. The CDR3, as DNA: TGCAGCGTCCACGGACAGTCAGATACGCAGTATTTT. The rearrangement links TRBV29-1 to TRBJ2-3; D may be TRBD1 (6 bases). The germline V and J ends were trimmed by 6 bases and 4 bases, with 11 bases remaining between them. CDR1 is SQVTM, CDR2 ANQGSEA, per germline. The CDR3 is 12 amino acids.

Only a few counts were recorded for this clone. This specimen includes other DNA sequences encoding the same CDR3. CDR3 sequence reads: CASSRTGGNSPLHF. CDR3 sequence (DNA): TGCGCCAGCAGCCGGACAGGGGGAAATTCACCCCTCCACTTT. The chain has TRBV5-1 and TRBJ1-6; 10 bases align to TRBD1. This CDR3 comprises 14 residues. Germline loops: CDR1 SGHRS, CDR2 YFSETQ. V lost 4 bases to trimming and J lost 7 bases; unmatched junction nucleotides: 2.

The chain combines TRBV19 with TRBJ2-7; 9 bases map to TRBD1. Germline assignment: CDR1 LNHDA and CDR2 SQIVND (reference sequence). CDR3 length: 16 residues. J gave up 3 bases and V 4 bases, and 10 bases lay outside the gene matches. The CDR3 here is CASSTPPDRGNYEQYF. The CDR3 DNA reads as TGTGCCAGTAGTACCCCTCCCGACAGGGGGAACTACGAGCAGTACTTC.

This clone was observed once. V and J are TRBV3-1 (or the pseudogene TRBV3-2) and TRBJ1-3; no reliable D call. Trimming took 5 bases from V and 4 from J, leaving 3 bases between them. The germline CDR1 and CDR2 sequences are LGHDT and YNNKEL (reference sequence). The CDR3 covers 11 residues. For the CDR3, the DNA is TGTGCCAGCAGCTCAGGAAACACCATATATTTT. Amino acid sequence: CASSSGNTIYF.

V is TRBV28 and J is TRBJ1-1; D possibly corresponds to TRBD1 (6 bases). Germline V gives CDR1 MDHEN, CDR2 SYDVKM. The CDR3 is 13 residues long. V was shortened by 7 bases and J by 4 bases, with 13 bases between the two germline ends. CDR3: CASTGGGGTEAFF. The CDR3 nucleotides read TGTGCCAGCACGGGGGGCGGGGGCACTGAAGCTTTCTTT. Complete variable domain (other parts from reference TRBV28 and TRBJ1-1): DVKVTQSSRYLVKRTGEKVFLECVQDMDHENMFWYRQDPGLGLRLIYFSYDVKMKEKGDIPEGYSVSREKKERFSLILESASTNQTSMYLCASTGGGGTEAFFGQGTRLTVV.

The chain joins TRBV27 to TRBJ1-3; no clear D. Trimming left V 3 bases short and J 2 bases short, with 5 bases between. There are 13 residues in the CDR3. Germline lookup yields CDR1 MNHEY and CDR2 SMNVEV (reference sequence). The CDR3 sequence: CASSFTAGNTIYF. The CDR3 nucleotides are TGTGCCAGCAGTTTTACGGCTGGAAACACCATATATTTT.

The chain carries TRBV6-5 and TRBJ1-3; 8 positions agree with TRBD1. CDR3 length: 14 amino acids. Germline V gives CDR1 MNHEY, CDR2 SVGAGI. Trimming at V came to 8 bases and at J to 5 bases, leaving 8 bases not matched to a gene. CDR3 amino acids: CASGAGGQRNTIYF. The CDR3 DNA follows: TGTGCCAGCGGGGCAGGGGGCCAGAGAAACACCATATATTTT.

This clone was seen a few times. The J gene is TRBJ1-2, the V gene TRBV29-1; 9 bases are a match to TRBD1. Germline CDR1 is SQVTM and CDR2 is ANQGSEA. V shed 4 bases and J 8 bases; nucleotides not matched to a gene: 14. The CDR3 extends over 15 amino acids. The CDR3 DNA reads TGCAGCGTTGGTTTCTCGGACAGGGGCGGACGGGGCTACACCTTC. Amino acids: CSVGFSDRGGRGYTF.

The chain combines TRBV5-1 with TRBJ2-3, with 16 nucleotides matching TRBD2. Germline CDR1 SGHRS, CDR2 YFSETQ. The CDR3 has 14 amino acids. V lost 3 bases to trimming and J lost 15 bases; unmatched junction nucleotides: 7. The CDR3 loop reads CASSSGTSGGASYF. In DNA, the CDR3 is TGCGCCAGCAGCTCTGGGACTAGCGGGGGGGCCAGCTATTTT. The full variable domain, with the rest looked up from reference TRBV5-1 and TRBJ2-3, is KAGVTQTPRYLIKTRGQQVTLSCSPISGHRSVSWYQQTPGQGLQFLFEYFSETQRNKGNFPGRFSGRQFSNSRSEMNVSTLELGDSALYLCASSSGTSGGASYFGPGTRLTVL.

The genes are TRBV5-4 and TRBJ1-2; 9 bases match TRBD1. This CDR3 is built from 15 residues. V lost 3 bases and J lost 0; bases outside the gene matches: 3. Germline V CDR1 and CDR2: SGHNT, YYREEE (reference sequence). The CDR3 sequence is CASSSRQGANYGYTF. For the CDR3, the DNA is TGTGCCAGCAGCTCCAGACAGGGGGCTAACTATGGCTACACCTTC.

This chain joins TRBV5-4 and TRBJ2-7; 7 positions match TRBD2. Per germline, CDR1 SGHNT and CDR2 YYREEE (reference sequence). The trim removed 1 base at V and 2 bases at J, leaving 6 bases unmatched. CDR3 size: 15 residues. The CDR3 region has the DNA TGTGCCAGCAGCTTGCGTGCGGGAGCCCCCTACGAGCAGTACTTC. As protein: CASSLRAGAPYEQYF.

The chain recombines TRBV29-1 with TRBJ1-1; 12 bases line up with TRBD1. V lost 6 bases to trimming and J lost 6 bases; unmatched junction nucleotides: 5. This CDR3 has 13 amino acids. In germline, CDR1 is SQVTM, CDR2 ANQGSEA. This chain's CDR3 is CSVTGTGGPEAFF. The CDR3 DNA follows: TGCAGCGTAACCGGGACAGGGGGCCCTGAAGCTTTCTTT.

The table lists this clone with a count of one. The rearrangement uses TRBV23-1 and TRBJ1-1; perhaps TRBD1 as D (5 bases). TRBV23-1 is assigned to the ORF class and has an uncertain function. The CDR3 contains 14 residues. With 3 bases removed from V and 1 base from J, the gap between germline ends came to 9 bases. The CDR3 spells CASSHPGQNTEAFF. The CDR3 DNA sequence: TGCGCCAGCAGTCACCCCGGACAGAACACTGAAGCTTTCTTT.

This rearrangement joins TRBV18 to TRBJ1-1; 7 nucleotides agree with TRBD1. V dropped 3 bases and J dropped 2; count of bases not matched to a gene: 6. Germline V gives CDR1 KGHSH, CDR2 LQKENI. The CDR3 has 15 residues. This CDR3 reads CASSPRTGGNTEAFF. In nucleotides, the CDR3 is TGTGCCAGCTCACCTAGGACAGGCGGAAACACTGAAGCTTTCTTT.

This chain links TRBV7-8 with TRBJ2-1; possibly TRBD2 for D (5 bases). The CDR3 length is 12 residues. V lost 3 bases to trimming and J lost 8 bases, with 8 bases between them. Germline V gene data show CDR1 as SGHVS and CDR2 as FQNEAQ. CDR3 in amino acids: CASSLGVYEQFF. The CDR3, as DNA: TGTGCCAGCAGCTTGGGAGTTTATGAGCAGTTCTTC.

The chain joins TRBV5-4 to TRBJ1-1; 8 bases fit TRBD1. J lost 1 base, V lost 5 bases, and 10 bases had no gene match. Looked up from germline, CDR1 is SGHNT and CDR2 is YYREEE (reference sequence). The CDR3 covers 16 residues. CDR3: CASRDRTGRGNTEAFF. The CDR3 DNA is TGTGCCAGCAGAGATCGGACAGGGCGTGGGAACACTGAAGCTTTCTTT.